A selection of T cell receptor beta chains follows, all from one sample in a study of identical twins. TCRdb used MiXCR to reprocess the 5' RACE reads, holding one entry per CDR3 protein. The sample lists about 700,000 distinct CDR3 sequences, around 6.1% occurring once. The source material was naive T cells sorted from blood. These receptors all come from a man younger than 35 in good health. Each CDR3 is given with its conserved first and last residue.

j_call v_call cdr3_aa
TRBJ2-1 TRBV21-1 CASSKGVTSGYPIFYNEQFF
TRBJ2-3 TRBV10-2 CASRVVADTQYF
TRBJ2-2 TRBV29-1 CSAEIDRNTGELFF
TRBJ2-3 TRBV24-1 CATSDTDTQYF
TRBJ2-7 TRBV19 CASSTGGGFYEQYF
TRBJ1-1 TRBV5-1 CASSLALGYTEAFF
TRBJ2-7 TRBV28 CASSLHPLGSSYEQYF
TRBJ2-3 TRBV12-3/TRBV12-4 CASSPGTSGTTVKDTQYF
TRBJ2-1 TRBV5-5 CASSKIAESSYNEQFF
TRBJ2-5 TRBV20-1 CSALGGGQETQYF
TRBJ1-5 TRBV2 CASSPGGRISNQPQHF
TRBJ2-1 TRBV7-8 CASSSQGGGSLHNEQFF
TRBJ2-1 TRBV7-2 CVSSLAGYNEQFF
TRBJ2-3 TRBV11-2 CASSLDGGPGRITQYF
TRBJ2-7 TRBV12-3/TRBV12-4 CASSFDLASGRVYEQYF
TRBJ1-6 TRBV5-1 CASSTGTAVVYSPLHF
TRBJ2-1 TRBV5-1 CASSYPEPNEQFF
TRBJ2-3 TRBV5-1 CASSARERSDTQYF
TRBJ2-3 TRBV12-3/TRBV12-4 CASSLGNQPDTQYF
TRBJ2-2 TRBV27 CASSLFWESVGELFF
TRBJ2-6 TRBV12-3/TRBV12-4 CASSQTGTGANVLTF
TRBJ2-1 TRBV7-9 CASSFDLFYNEQFF
TRBJ2-3 TRBV24-1 CATSDYLNQDTQYF
TRBJ2-2 TRBV5-1 CASSDRIGELFF
TRBJ1-4 TRBV7-8 CASSSTQGANEKLFF
TRBJ1-2 TRBV7-9 CASSLDRVGYTF
TRBJ2-3 TRBV5-4 CASSWAGLAGVSTDTQYF
TRBJ1-5 TRBV20-1 CSARDMANSNQPQHF
TRBJ2-7 TRBV20-1 CSAREWRDPYEQYF
TRBJ1-4 TRBV12-3/TRBV12-4 CASTRTDRREKLFF
TRBJ2-5 TRBV5-1 CASSLGIEIGTQYF
TRBJ1-1 TRBV20-1 CSARDGGKQTEAFF
TRBJ2-1 TRBV15 CATSRVQGSYNEQFF